Listed below are T cell receptor beta chains from one sample, sequenced in a study of Ad26.COV2.S vaccination and SARS-CoV-2 variants. Data came from immunoSEQ multiplex PCR; TCRdb stores just in-frame clones and leaves some out. The sample records about 350,000 clones, 70% to 90% being singletons. Sequencing was performed on peripheral blood, taken in a trial of Ad26.COV2.S vaccine versus placebo. The receptors stem from a person aged 18-65 years who received the Ad26.COV2.S COVID-19 vaccine or a placebo. Each CDR3 is given with its conserved first and last residue. Each record gives: clone size, J gene, V gene, D gene, CDR3 protein, CDR3 DNA. A D gene is named only where the DNA matches it firmly. Where a row states a size, it is once, few, many or the class of an expanded clone; other rows omit it.

>NA|TRBJ1-2|TRBV7-9|TRBD1
CASSLTGYGYTF
TGTGCCAGCAGCTTGACAGGGTACGGCTACACCTTC
>NA|TRBJ1-2|TRBV7-9|NA
CASSLGWGTNYGYTF
TGTGCCAGCAGCTTAGGGTGGGGAACTAACTATGGCTACACCTTC
>NA|TRBJ2-7|TRBV7-9|TRBD2
CASSFGGSSYEQYF
TGTGCCAGCAGCTTCGGCGGGAGCTCCTACGAGCAGTACTTC
>NA|TRBJ2-7|TRBV29-1|NA
CSVLFAQFGTGSYEQYF
TGCAGCGTTTTATTCGCCCAGTTCGGGACGGGCTCCTACGAGCAGTACTTC
>NA|TRBJ1-5|TRBV6-2/TRBV6-3|NA
CASSYRAGLNQPQHF
TGTGCCAGCAGTTACCGCGCAGGGCTGAACCAGCCCCAGCATTTT
>NA|TRBJ2-2|TRBV7-2|NA
CASSMTLARGTGELFF
TGTGCCAGCAGCATGACGCTGGCCCGCGGCACCGGGGAGCTGTTTTTT
>NA|TRBJ1-2|TRBV5-1|NA
CASSPTPTGAGDYGYTF
TGCGCCAGCAGCCCCACCCCGACAGGCGCCGGTGACTATGGCTACACCTTC
>NA|TRBJ1-3|TRBV6-6|NA
CASIRGMVDTIYF
TGTGCCAGCATCAGGGGTATGGTGGACACCATATATTTT
>NA|TRBJ1-5|TRBV6-1|TRBD1
CASSGPWTGSNQPQHF
TGTGCCAGCAGTGGCCCCTGGACAGGTTCCAATCAGCCCCAGCATTTT
>NA|TRBJ2-5|TRBV19|NA
CASSIIGETQYF
TGTGCCAGTAGTATAATAGGAGAGACCCAGTACTTC
>NA|TRBJ2-3|TRBV5-1|NA
CASSWGSGGTDTQYF
TGCGCCAGCAGCTGGGGGTCGGGGGGCACAGATACGCAGTATTTT
>NA|TRBJ2-2|TRBV27|NA
CANPDGGNTGELFF
TGTGCCAACCCGGACGGGGGGAACACCGGGGAGCTGTTTTTT
>NA|TRBJ2-7|TRBV30|NA
CAWSGLVVYEQYF
TGTGCCTGGAGTGGACTAGTTGTGTACGAGCAGTACTTC
>NA|TRBJ1-5|TRBV19|NA
CASSFQARQPQHF
TGTGCCAGTAGTTTTCAGGCTCGTCAGCCCCAGCATTTT
>once|TRBJ2-5|TRBV5-1|TRBD1
CASSSDLRTGETQYF
TGCGCCAGCAGCTCGGATCTTCGGACAGGAGAGACCCAGTACTTC
>NA|TRBJ2-3|TRBV5-6|NA
CASSLPPGRSTDTQYF
TGTGCCAGCAGCTTGCCCCCTGGCCGCAGCACAGATACGCAGTATTTT
>NA|TRBJ2-2|TRBV25-1|TRBD1
CASSEGSGGPGELFF
TGTGCCAGCAGTGAAGGGTCAGGGGGACCCGGGGAGCTGTTTTTT
>NA|TRBJ2-5|TRBV5-1|TRBD1
CASSPGQIVDSETQYF
TGCGCCAGCAGCCCGGGACAGATTGTGGACTCGGAGACCCAGTACTTC
>NA|TRBJ2-3|TRBV5-1|NA
CASSFRVTDTQYF
TGCGCCAGCAGCTTCAGGGTCACAGATACGCAGTATTTT
>NA|TRBJ2-7|TRBV7-9|NA
CASSLTSTYEQYF
TGTGCCAGCAGCTTAACGTCTACCTACGAGCAGTACTTC
>NA|TRBJ2-7|TRBV7-2|TRBD1
CASSQRDRRNEQYF
TGTGCCAGCAGTCAAAGGGACAGGCGGAACGAGCAGTACTTC
>NA|TRBJ2-7|TRBV9|NA
CASSVTSHSREQYF
TGTGCCAGCAGCGTAACCTCCCATAGTCGCGAGCAGTACTTC
>NA|TRBJ1-5|TRBV18|NA
CASSPDGDQPQHF
TGTGCCAGCTCACCGGATGGGGATCAGCCCCAGCATTTT
>NA|TRBJ1-1|TRBV30|TRBD1
CAWSVLGRGGPTEAFF
TGTGCCTGGAGTGTACTGGGCAGGGGGGGACCCACTGAAGCTTTCTTT
>NA|TRBJ2-1|TRBV6-1|NA
CASSEVNDEQFF
TGTGCCAGCAGTGAAGTCAACGATGAGCAGTTCTTC
>NA|TRBJ1-5|TRBV5-6|TRBD1
CASSFTGVNQPQHF
TGTGCCAGCAGCTTCACAGGGGTAAATCAGCCCCAGCATTTT
>NA|TRBJ2-5|TRBV14|TRBD1
CASSQAIGQGEWTQYF
TGTGCCAGCAGCCAAGCAATCGGACAGGGGGAATGGACCCAGTACTTC
>NA|TRBJ2-7|TRBV19|TRBD1
CASSTSRDRGRYEQYF
TGTGCCAGTAGTACCAGCCGGGACAGGGGCCGATACGAGCAGTACTTC
>NA|TRBJ2-3|TRBV5-6|TRBD2
CASSLVERGGDTQYF
TGTGCCAGCAGCTTGGTAGAGCGGGGGGGAGATACGCAGTATTTT
>NA|TRBJ1-5|TRBV30|NA
CAWRSGPNSNQPQHF
TGTGCCTGGAGGTCGGGGCCAAACTCTAATCAGCCCCAGCATTTT
>NA|TRBJ2-2|TRBV28|TRBD2
CASSRGTSGNTGELFF
TGTGCCAGCAGTCGTGGGACTAGCGGCAACACCGGGGAGCTGTTTTTT
>NA|TRBJ2-3|TRBV5-4|NA
CASSPGGQTNTDTQYF
TGTGCCAGCAGCCCCGGGGGACAGACGAACACAGATACGCAGTATTTT
>NA|TRBJ1-5|TRBV6-2/TRBV6-3|TRBD1
CASSKTGVFDQPQHF
TGTGCCAGCAGCAAAACAGGGGTATTCGATCAGCCCCAGCATTTT
>NA|TRBJ2-3|TRBV7-2|TRBD1
CASRWGQGPSDTQYF
TGTGCCAGTAGATGGGGACAGGGGCCCTCAGATACGCAGTATTTT
>NA|TRBJ2-3|TRBV19|NA
CASSRETRTRRIGADTQYF
TGTGCCAGTAGTAGGGAGACGCGGACCCGGAGGATAGGGGCAGATACGCAGTATTTT
>NA|TRBJ2-2|TRBV28|TRBD1
CASSTPGQANTGELFF
TGTGCCAGCAGCACCCCGGGACAGGCGAACACCGGGGAGCTGTTTTTT
>few|TRBJ2-1|TRBV6-6|NA
CASSSGASYNEQFF
TGTGCCAGCAGTTCCGGGGCGTCCTACAATGAGCAGTTCTTC
>NA|TRBJ2-7|TRBV5-6|TRBD2
CASSFARGTSYEQYF
TGTGCCAGCAGCTTTGCGCGGGGGACCTCCTACGAGCAGTACTTC
>NA|TRBJ1-1|TRBV6-4|NA
CASSLTGGDTEAFF
TGTGCCAGCAGCCTGACCGGGGGGGACACTGAAGCTTTCTTT
>NA|TRBJ1-1|TRBV7-8|NA
CASSPSFGEAFF
TGTGCCAGCAGCCCCTCTTTTGGGGAAGCTTTCTTT
>once|TRBJ2-6|TRBV5-5|NA
CASSSAGASGANVLTF
TGTGCCAGCAGCTCCGCCGGGGCCTCTGGGGCCAACGTCCTGACTTTC
>NA|TRBJ2-1|TRBV4-3|NA
CASSQESGGRGEQFF
TGCGCCAGCAGCCAAGAATCAGGGGGGAGGGGTGAGCAGTTCTTC